This T cell receptor beta chain is from a study of T cell responses to AZD1222 COVID-19 vaccine. J was trimmed by 3 bases and V by 5 bases; bases with no gene match: 9. CDR1 is SGHRS, CDR2 YFSETQ, per germline. The CDR3 is 15 amino acids. The repertoire was sequenced with immunoSEQ multiplex PCR; TCRdb's copy has only in-frame clones and lacks some. The sample has 130,000 or so clones; over 90% are singletons. The gene calls are TRBV5-1 and TRBJ2-5, with 8 bases that match TRBD2. This TCR derives from an adult in good health. Sequenced material: peripheral blood, taken on day 0 of MenACWY control vaccination. The CDR3 region is CASSFPGSGKETQYF. The CDR3, as DNA: TGCGCCAGCAGTTTCCCCGGTAGCGGGAAAGAGACCCAGTACTTC.